This T cell receptor beta chain stems from a study of blood T cell repertoires in COVID-19. Trimming removed 3 bases from V and 1 base from J, with 10 bases in between. Per germline, CDR1 GTSNPN and CDR2 SVGIG (reference sequence). This CDR3 region has 14 residues. This clone was recorded a few times. The assay was immunoSEQ multiplex PCR, and TCRdb's table has in-frame clones only and misses some. This sample carries under 300,000 clones, more than 60% of them seen once, and the ten largest clones take 4% to 4.5%. Sequencing was performed on peripheral blood. The rearrangement joins TRBV30 to TRBJ1-3; D is unclear. This TCR came from a woman aged 40 to 50 with active or convalescent COVID-19. The CDR3 here is CAWSGGFSGNTIYF. Written as DNA, the CDR3 is TGTGCCTGGAGCGGAGGGTTTTCTGGAAACACCATATATTTT.